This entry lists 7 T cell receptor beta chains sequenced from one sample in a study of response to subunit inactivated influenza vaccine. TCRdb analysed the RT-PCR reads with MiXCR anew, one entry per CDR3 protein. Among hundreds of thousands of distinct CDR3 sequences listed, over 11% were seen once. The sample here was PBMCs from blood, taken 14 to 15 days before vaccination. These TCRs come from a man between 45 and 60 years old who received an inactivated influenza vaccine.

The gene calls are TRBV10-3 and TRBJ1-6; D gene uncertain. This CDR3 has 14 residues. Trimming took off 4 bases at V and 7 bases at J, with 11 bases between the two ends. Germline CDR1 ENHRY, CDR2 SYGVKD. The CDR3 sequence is CAISAGSRNSPLHF. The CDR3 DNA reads TGTGCCATCAGTGCCGGGAGTAGGAATTCACCCCTCCACTTT.

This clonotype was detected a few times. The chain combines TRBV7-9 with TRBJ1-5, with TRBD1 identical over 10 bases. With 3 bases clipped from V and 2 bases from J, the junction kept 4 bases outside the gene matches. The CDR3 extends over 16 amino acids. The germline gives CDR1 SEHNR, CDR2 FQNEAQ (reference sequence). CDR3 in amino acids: CASSLTGGGGNQPQHF. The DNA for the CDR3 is TGTGCCAGCAGCTTGACAGGGGGCGGCGGCAATCAGCCCCAGCATTTT.

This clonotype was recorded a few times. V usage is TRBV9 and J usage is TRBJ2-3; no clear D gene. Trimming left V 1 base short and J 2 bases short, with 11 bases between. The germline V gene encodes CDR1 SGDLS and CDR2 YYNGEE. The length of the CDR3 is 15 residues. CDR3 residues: CASSVTRPDTDTQYF. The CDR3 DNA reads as TGTGCCAGCAGCGTAACTCGCCCGGACACAGATACGCAGTATTTT.

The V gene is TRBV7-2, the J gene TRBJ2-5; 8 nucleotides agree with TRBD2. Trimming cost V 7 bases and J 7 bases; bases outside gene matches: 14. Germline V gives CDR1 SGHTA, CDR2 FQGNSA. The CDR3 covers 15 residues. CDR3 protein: CASTSLAGGGGTQYF. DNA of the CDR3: TGTGCCAGCACCTCCCTGGCGGGGGGAGGGGGGACCCAGTACTTC.

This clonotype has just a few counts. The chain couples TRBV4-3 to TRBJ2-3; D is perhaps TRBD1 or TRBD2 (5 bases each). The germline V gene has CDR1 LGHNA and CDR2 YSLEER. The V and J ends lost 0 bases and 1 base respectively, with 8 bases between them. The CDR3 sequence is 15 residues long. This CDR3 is CASSQESGRTDTQYF. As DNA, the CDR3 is TGCGCCAGCAGCCAAGAATCGGGACGCACAGATACGCAGTATTTT.

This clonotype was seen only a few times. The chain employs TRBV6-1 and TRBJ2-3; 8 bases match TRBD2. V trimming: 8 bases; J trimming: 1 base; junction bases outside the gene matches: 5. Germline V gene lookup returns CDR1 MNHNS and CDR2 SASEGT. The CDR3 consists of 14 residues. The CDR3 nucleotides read TGTGCCAGCCAACTAGCGGACCGCACAGATACGCAGTATTTT. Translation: CASQLADRTDTQYF.

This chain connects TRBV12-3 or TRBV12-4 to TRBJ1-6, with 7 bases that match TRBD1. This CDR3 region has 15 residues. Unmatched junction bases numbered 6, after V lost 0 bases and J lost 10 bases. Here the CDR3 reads CASSLAWQGDSPLHF. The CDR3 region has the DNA TGTGCCAGCAGTTTAGCGTGGCAGGGGGACTCACCCCTCCACTTT.